These T cell receptor beta chains were read from a single sample in a study of neoadjuvant anti-PD-1 for oral cavity cancer. The method was immunoSEQ multiplex PCR; TCRdb's version includes in-frame clones alone and lacks a portion of them. This table has approximately 32,000 clones, approximately 87% appearing once. Sequenced here: PBMCs, sampled before nivolumab (anti-PD-1) treatment. The receptor source for this set is a person between 40 and 80 years old with oral cavity squamous cell carcinoma. Each CDR3 is given with its conserved first and last residue. D genes are given only for firm matches. Where a row states a size, it is once, few, many or the class of an expanded clone; other rows omit it.

abundance,v_gene,d_gene,j_gene,CDR3aa,CDR3nt
NA,TRBV19,TRBD1,TRBJ1-2,CASSPGTGPGYTF,TGTGCCAGTAGTCCAGGGACAGGGCCTGGCTACACCTTC
once,TRBV4-2,NA,TRBJ2-1,CASSQNEGVYNEQFF,TGTGCCAGCAGCCAAAACGAGGGAGTCTACAATGAGCAGTTCTTC
NA,TRBV7-9,TRBD1,TRBJ1-4,CASSYQGATNEKLFF,TGTGCCAGCAGCTACCAGGGGGCAACTAATGAAAAACTGTTTTTT
once,TRBV7-9,TRBD1,TRBJ2-5,CASSHRQGRQETQYF,TGTGCCAGCAGCCACAGACAGGGTCGGCAAGAGACCCAGTACTTC
NA,TRBV4-1,TRBD1,TRBJ2-7,CASSQRMTGGAEQYF,TGCGCCAGCAGCCAACGGATGACAGGGGGCGCCGAGCAGTACTTC
NA,TRBV10-3,NA,TRBJ1-1,CAISATSPQGRRVNTEAFF,TGTGCCATCAGTGCCACATCACCACAGGGAAGAAGGGTGAACACTGAAGCTTTCTTT
NA,TRBV7-3,NA,TRBJ2-1,CASSPRGGKNEQFF,TGTGCCAGCAGCCCGCGAGGAGGGAAGAATGAGCAGTTCTTC
NA,TRBV30,TRBD1,TRBJ1-5,CAWNTGEGQPQHF,TGTGCCTGGAACACAGGGGAGGGACAGCCCCAGCATTTT
NA,TRBV7-2,NA,TRBJ1-5,CASSSDYQPQHF,TGTGCCAGCAGCTCTGACTATCAGCCCCAGCATTTT
NA,TRBV5-4,NA,TRBJ1-2,CASSPDLGTKGGYTF,TGTGCCAGCAGCCCTGACTTAGGGACCAAAGGGGGCTACACCTTC
NA,TRBV7-7,TRBD1,TRBJ1-1,CASSADRDAEAFF,TGTGCCAGCAGCGCCGACAGGGACGCTGAAGCTTTCTTT
NA,TRBV19,NA,TRBJ2-1,CASSTGASGRNEQFF,TGTGCCAGTAGTACAGGGGCCTCAGGACGCAATGAGCAGTTCTTC
NA,TRBV6-5,NA,TRBJ2-5,CASRSSVVGTQYF,TGTGCCAGCAGGTCGAGCGTAGTGGGGACCCAGTACTTC
NA,TRBV7-3,TRBD1,TRBJ2-7,CASSEGTEASEQYF,TGTGCCAGCAGCGAAGGGACAGAGGCCTCCGAGCAGTACTTC
NA,TRBV5-1,NA,TRBJ2-3,CASSLSRLDTQYF,TGCGCCAGCAGCTTGAGCAGATTGGATACGCAGTATTTT
once,TRBV6-5,NA,TRBJ1-3,CASSTWGGRNTIYF,TGTGCCAGCAGTACTTGGGGAGGGCGAAACACCATATATTTT
NA,TRBV19,NA,TRBJ1-1,CASSPRGRHTEAFF,TGTGCCAGTAGTCCCAGGGGTCGGCACACTGAAGCTTTCTTT
NA,TRBV6-1,NA,TRBJ2-3,CASSENSLSTDTQYF,TGTGCCAGCAGTGAAAACAGCCTAAGCACAGATACGCAGTATTTT
NA,TRBV27,NA,TRBJ2-3,CASSPRTDGTDTQYF,TGTGCCAGCAGCCCGAGGACAGATGGAACAGATACGCAGTATTTT
once,TRBV5-1,NA,TRBJ2-3,CASSLEARETDTQYF,TGCGCCAGCAGCTTGGAGGCCAGGGAAACAGATACGCAGTATTTT
NA,TRBV2,TRBD1,TRBJ1-5,CASRGTGVNQPQHF,TGTGCCAGCAGAGGGACAGGGGTAAATCAGCCCCAGCATTTT
NA,TRBV29-1,TRBD1,TRBJ2-7,CSVAGGRDRAYEQYF,TGCAGCGTTGCGGGGGGACGGGACAGGGCCTACGAGCAGTACTTC
NA,TRBV5-4,NA,TRBJ2-3,CASSFGGGSSTDTQYF,TGTGCCAGCAGCTTTGGAGGTGGTAGTAGCACAGATACGCAGTATTTT
once,TRBV23-1,TRBD2,TRBJ2-1,CASSQGLVKFRQFF,TGCGCCAGCAGTCAGGGACTAGTGAAATTCCGACAGTTCTTC
NA,TRBV18,TRBD1,TRBJ1-6,CASSPTSGTDNSPLHF,TGTGCCAGCTCACCAACGTCCGGGACAGATAATTCACCCCTCCACTTT
NA,TRBV30,TRBD1,TRBJ2-2,CAWRGQGAGELFF,TGTGCCTGGAGGGGACAGGGGGCTGGGGAGCTGTTTTTT
NA,TRBV7-3,TRBD2,TRBJ2-2,CASSLVAGANTGELFF,TGTGCCAGCAGCTTAGTAGCGGGAGCGAACACCGGGGAGCTGTTTTTT
NA,TRBV4-1,NA,TRBJ2-2,CASSQGYSYTGELFF,TGCGCCAGCAGCCAGGGTTACTCGTACACCGGGGAGCTGTTTTTT
once,TRBV5-1,TRBD1,TRBJ1-1,CASSAGTAAAEAFF,TGCGCCAGCAGCGCGGGGACAGCAGCGGCTGAAGCTTTCTTT
NA,TRBV28,TRBD2,TRBJ2-3,CASETSGGFTDTQYF,TGTGCCAGCGAGACTAGCGGGGGGTTCACAGATACGCAGTATTTT
NA,TRBV5-4,TRBD1,TRBJ1-2,CASSSDREEYGYTF,TGTGCCAGCAGCTCCGACAGGGAAGAGTATGGCTACACCTTC
few,TRBV19,NA,TRBJ2-2,CASRWGSRTGELFF,TGTGCCAGTAGGTGGGGGTCGCGGACCGGGGAGCTGTTTTTT
NA,TRBV4-2,NA,TRBJ2-7,CASSQDGGVDEQYF,TGTGCCAGCAGCCAAGATGGGGGAGTAGACGAGCAGTACTTC
NA,TRBV15,NA,TRBJ1-1,CATSRDELGNTEAFF,TGTGCCACCAGCAGAGATGAGTTGGGAAACACTGAAGCTTTCTTT
once,TRBV18,NA,TRBJ1-5,CASRGGGNQPQHF,TGTGCCAGCCGAGGCGGGGGCAATCAGCCCCAGCATTTT
NA,TRBV7-2,TRBD1,TRBJ2-7,CASSLSPFGTGGPGQYF,TGTGCCAGCAGCTTAAGTCCGTTTGGGACAGGGGGCCCGGGCCAGTACTTC
NA,TRBV18,NA,TRBJ2-7,CASSPYGGSSYEQYF,TGTGCCAGCTCACCCTACGGAGGGAGCTCCTACGAGCAGTACTTC
NA,TRBV4-2,NA,TRBJ1-1,CASSQTLDTEAFF,TGTGCCAGCAGCCAGACCTTAGACACTGAAGCTTTCTTT
NA,TRBV7-6,NA,TRBJ2-6,CASSLTGSGANVLTF,TGTGCCAGCAGCTTAACAGGGTCTGGGGCCAACGTCCTGACTTTC
NA,TRBV18,NA,TRBJ2-1,CASSPQGFYNEQFF,TGTGCCAGCTCACCCCAGGGGTTCTACAATGAGCAGTTCTTC
NA,TRBV12-1,NA,TRBJ1-2,CASSFAGTGSPNYGYTF,TGTGCCAGCAGCTTTGCTGGGACAGGAAGCCCGAACTATGGCTACACCTTC